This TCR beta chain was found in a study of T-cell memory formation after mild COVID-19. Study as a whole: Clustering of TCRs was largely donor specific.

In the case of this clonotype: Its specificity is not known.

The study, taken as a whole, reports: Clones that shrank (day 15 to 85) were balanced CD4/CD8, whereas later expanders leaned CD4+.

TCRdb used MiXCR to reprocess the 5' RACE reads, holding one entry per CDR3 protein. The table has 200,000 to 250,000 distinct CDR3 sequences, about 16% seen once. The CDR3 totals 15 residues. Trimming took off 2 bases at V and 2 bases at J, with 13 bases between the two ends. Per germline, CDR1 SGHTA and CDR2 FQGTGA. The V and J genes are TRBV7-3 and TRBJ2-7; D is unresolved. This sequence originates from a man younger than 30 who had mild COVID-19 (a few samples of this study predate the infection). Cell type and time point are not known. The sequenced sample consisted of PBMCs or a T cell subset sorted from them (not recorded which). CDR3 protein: CASSLGPDLAYEQYF. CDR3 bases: TGTGCCAGCAGCTTAGGGCCGGATCTCGCCTACGAGCAGTACTTC.